This T cell receptor (beta chain) was sequenced during a study of multiple sclerosis patients with progressive multifocal leukoencephalopathy. The study's findings and limits: The findings' link to JC virus versus immunocompromise remained uncertain.

Profiling relied on immunoSEQ multiplex PCR, and the TCRdb table lists in-frame clones only, not all of them. The table records tens of thousands of clones, approximately 85% of them present only once. Indicated time point: time of PML onset. With respect to this clone: As yet, its antigen is unknown.

The CDR3 has 16 residues. Trimming pared 3 bases from V and 3 bases from J, leaving 15 bases between. The germline V gene has CDR1 SGHAT and CDR2 FQNNGV. This clonotype originated in a young woman with progressive multifocal leukoencephalopathy. The rearrangement joins TRBV11-2 to TRBJ1-5; D may be TRBD1 (5 bases). Source: PBMCs, taken from a patient treated with natalizumab. The CDR3 loop reads CASSLGTGAFNQPQHF. The CDR3 DNA reads as TGTGCCAGCAGCTTGGGTACAGGTGCATTCAATCAGCCCCAGCATTTT.